Here is one T cell receptor (beta chain) with its context. The antigen is undetermined. A multiplex PCR was run with 60 Vbeta primers and 13 Jbeta primers. Method: immunoSEQ multiplex PCR; TCRdb's copy keeps in-frame clones and lacks some. Of more than 100,000 clones in the sample, 73% were seen once. This entry comes from a study of cytomegalovirus exposure and HLA in healthy donors. Study information: Membership in the Caucasian-associated ancestry cluster was found for 75% to 90% of approximately 380 genotyped donors.

Study-wide points: Sequencing likely generated an artifact that appeared as a cluster of highly shared sequence variants. It was reported that TCR beta sequences correctly inferred the HLA-A and HLA-B alleles for most subjects. A later analysis reported that several of the most significant clusters appeared to be linked to common viral pathogens, among them Epstein-Barr virus.

V shed 4 bases, J shed 8 bases, and the junction held 8 bases outside the gene matches. The CDR3 totals 15 residues. Germline V lookup: CDR1 SGDLS, CDR2 YYNGEE. Sequenced input: PBMCs. This TCR came from a woman between 40 and 55 years old in good health and CMV-seronegative. The chain joins TRBV9 to TRBJ1-6; TRBD1 aligns across 8 bases. CDR3 residues: CASSPADRVYSPLHF. The CDR3, as DNA: TGTGCCAGCAGCCCGGCGGACAGGGTGTATTCACCCCTCCACTTT. The full variable domain, completed using reference TRBV9 and TRBJ1-6, is DSGVTQTPKHLITATGQRVTLRCSPRSGDLSVYWYQQSLDQGLQFLIQYYNGEERAKGNILERFSAQQFPDLHSELNLSSLELGDSALYFCASSPADRVYSPLHFGNGTRLTVT.